This T cell receptor (beta chain) came from a study of technical replicates of blood from a handful of donors. Method: immunoSEQ multiplex PCR; TCRdb's copy keeps in-frame clones and lacks some. The table includes tens of thousands of clones, around 91% detected once. This CDR3 is built from 14 residues. V lost 5 bases, J lost 0 bases, and 1 base stayed unmatched. The germline V gene has CDR1 LNHDA and CDR2 SQIVND (reference sequence). The receptor comes from a human donor in good health. The chain carries TRBV19 and TRBJ2-7, with 10 bases that match TRBD2. The sample consisted of T cells isolated from PBMCs. This CDR3 is CASSGLADSYEQYF. In DNA form, the CDR3 reads TGTGCCAGTAGTGGACTAGCGGACTCCTACGAGCAGTACTTC.